Listed here are 14 T cell receptor beta chains from one sample, sequenced in a study of blood T cell repertoires in COVID-19. Data came from immunoSEQ multiplex PCR; TCRdb stores just in-frame clones and leaves some out. The sample has some 220,000 clones, 80% to 90% seen once. The source material was PBMCs or T cells enriched from blood (not recorded which). The receptors derive from a middle-aged woman with acute COVID-19.

This chain joins TRBV5-1 and TRBJ2-7; D gene uncertain. This CDR3 has 14 amino acids. From germline, CDR1 is SGHRS and CDR2 YFSETQ. V lost 1 base and J lost 5, with 13 bases in between. The CDR3 sequence: CASSLFAGLHEQYF. For the CDR3, the DNA is TGCGCCAGCAGCTTGTTCGCCGGGTTACACGAGCAGTACTTC.

J is TRBJ1-2 and V is TRBV27; D might be TRBD1 (5 bases). The CDR3 spans 12 residues. CDR1 and CDR2 from the germline V gene are MNHEY and SMNVEV (reference sequence). V was pared by 6 bases and J by 10 bases, with 15 bases between. CDR3 nucleotides: TGTGCCAGCAGGCCGACGGGGGGTGACTACACCTTC. Translating it yields CASRPTGGDYTF.

This chain uses TRBV10-3 with TRBJ1-2; perhaps TRBD1 as D (5 bases). In germline, CDR1 is ENHRY, CDR2 SYGVKD. The CDR3 length is 13 residues. V was trimmed by 3 bases and J by 4 bases, leaving 9 bases between them. The CDR3 sequence: CAISEETVYGYTF. Here the CDR3 DNA reads TGTGCCATCAGTGAAGAGACAGTCTATGGCTACACCTTC.

The rearrangement links TRBV7-3 to TRBJ1-1; D is ambiguous. The CDR3 has 13 amino acids. Per the germline V gene, CDR1 is SGHTA and CDR2 is FQGTGA. V lost 5 bases to trimming and J lost 5 bases, with 12 bases between them. The CDR3 nucleotides read TGTGCCAGCAGCAGTACCAGAGGGACTGAAGCTTTCTTT. Translated: CASSSTRGTEAFF. Filled out from reference TRBV7-3 and TRBJ1-1, the complete variable domain reads GAGVSQTPSNKVTEKGKYVELRCDPISGHTALYWYRQSLGQGPEFLIYFQGTGAADDSGLPNDRFFAVRPEGSVSTLKIQRTERGDSAVYLCASSSTRGTEAFFGQGTRLTVV.

This clone was seen just once. The CDR3 nucleotides are TGTGCCAGCAGCCTCCAGGGGGGCTCCTACGAGCAGTACGTC. The encoded protein is CASSLQGGSYEQYV. The chain recombines TRBV2 with TRBJ2-7; D possibly corresponds to TRBD1 (7 bases). V shed 6 bases and J shed 0 bases, with 12 bases lying between them. Germline CDR1 is SNHLY and CDR2 is FYNNEI. This CDR3 spans 14 amino acids.

The CDR3 bases are TGTGCCAGTGGACTAGCGATATCCTACGAGCAGTACTTC. Translating gives CASGLAISYEQYF. The V call is TRBV6-5, the J call TRBJ2-7; 9 bases fit TRBD2. J lost 1 base, V lost 9 bases, and 4 bases had no gene match. CDR1 MNHEY and CDR2 SVGAGI come from the germline V gene. The CDR3 loop spans 13 amino acids.

The chain combines TRBV2 with TRBJ1-2; D possibly corresponds to TRBD1 (5 bases). This CDR3 has 14 amino acids. Trimming took off 4 bases at V and 8 bases at J, with 17 bases between the two ends. Germline values: CDR1 SNHLY, CDR2 FYNNEI. The CDR3 region is CASSVVPGLDGYTF. CDR3 nucleotides: TGTGCCAGCAGTGTAGTACCAGGGCTCGACGGCTACACCTTC.

The V gene is TRBV5-1, the J gene TRBJ1-1; perhaps TRBD1 as D (5 bases). The V end was cut by 0 bases, the J end by 4 bases, with 10 bases between. The CDR3 extends over 14 amino acids. CDR1 and CDR2 (germline): SGHRS, YFSETQ. CDR3 sequence: CASSLGPGITEAFF. CDR3 nucleotides: TGCGCCAGCAGCTTGGGTCCAGGGATCACTGAAGCTTTCTTT. Together with reference TRBV5-1 and TRBJ1-1, the CDR3 gives the full variable domain: KAGVTQTPRYLIKTRGQQVTLSCSPISGHRSVSWYQQTPGQGLQFLFEYFSETQRNKGNFPGRFSGRQFSNSRSEMNVSTLELGDSALYLCASSLGPGITEAFFGQGTRLTVV.

V is TRBV2 and J is TRBJ2-4, with 11 bases identical to TRBD1. Trimming cost V 3 bases and J 1 base; bases outside gene matches: 2. CDR1 is SNHLY and CDR2 is FYNNEI in the germline V gene. The CDR3 is made up of 16 amino acids. In nucleotides, the CDR3 is TGTGCCAGCAGTGATAGGGACAGGGGGGCCAAAAACATTCAGTACTTC. Translation: CASSDRDRGAKNIQYF. Supplemented by reference TRBV2 and TRBJ2-4, the full variable domain reads EPEVTQTPSHQVTQMGQEVILRCVPISNHLYFYWYRQILGQKVEFLVSFYNNEISEKSEIFDDQFSVERPDGSNFTLKIRSTKLEDSAMYFCASSDRDRGAKNIQYFGAGTRLSVL.

The J gene is TRBJ1-3, the V gene TRBV9; D ambiguous. This CDR3 is 13 amino acids long. Trimming removed 3 bases at V and 4 bases at J, with 8 bases between. Germline-derived CDR1 and CDR2 are SGDLS and YYNGEE. The CDR3 sequence is CASSAQSGNTIYF. The CDR3 DNA reads as TGTGCCAGCAGCGCACAATCCGGAAACACCATATATTTT.

This clone occurred a few times. J is TRBJ1-1 and V is TRBV7-8; 7 bases line up with TRBD1. This CDR3 is built from 15 residues. Trimming at V came to 4 bases and at J to 2 bases, leaving 7 bases not matched to a gene. Germline CDR1 SGHVS, CDR2 FQNEAQ. The CDR3 sequence is CASSSRTGQNTEAFF. CDR3 nucleotides: TGTGCCAGCAGCTCCCGGACAGGCCAAAACACTGAAGCTTTCTTT.

The chain joins TRBV19 to TRBJ1-3; 7 positions match TRBD1. CDR1 is LNHDA, CDR2 SQIVND, per germline (reference sequence). The CDR3 has 14 amino acids. V was clipped by 6 bases and J by 8 bases; unmatched bases: 10. CDR3 coding DNA: TGTGCCAGTAGATACACAGGGGCCGGCGACACCATATATTTT. Protein: CASRYTGAGDTIYF.

CDR3 residues: CASLGQGGSYGYTF. The CDR3 DNA is TGTGCCAGCTTAGGACAGGGGGGCTCCTATGGCTACACCTTC. J is TRBJ1-2 and V is TRBV7-9, with TRBD1 matching over 10 bases. V dropped 8 bases and J dropped 4; count of bases not matched to a gene: 7. Germline V lookup: CDR1 SEHNR, CDR2 FQNEAQ (reference sequence). This CDR3 is built from 14 residues.

The chain couples TRBV5-1 to TRBJ2-3; D gene unclear. Germline assignment: CDR1 SGHRS and CDR2 YFSETQ. V was clipped by 5 bases and J by 2 bases, with 6 bases between them. This CDR3 contains 12 residues. CDR3 in amino acids: CASSPTTDTQYF. As DNA, the CDR3 is TGCGCCAGCAGTCCTACCACAGATACGCAGTATTTT.